Below are 26 T cell receptor beta chains sequenced from a single sample in a study of blood T cells in healthy people across ages. Next came a second PCR, run for about 7 to 12 cycles, which used a sample-barcoded 5' primer along with a J-beta primer mix. From the 5' RACE reads, TCRdb called clonotypes with MiXCR, one entry per CDR3 protein. The sample includes approximately 800,000 distinct CDR3 sequences, roughly 24% seen only once; the top ten take about 2.9%. In addition, the sample was reused for a study of T cells of mothers and their children.

Material for sequencing was blood. These receptor sequences come from a boy aged 5-17 years in good health.

V usage is TRBV10-3 and J usage is TRBJ2-5; unclear D gene. CDR3 length: 12 residues. Between the trimmed V and J ends, which lost 6 bases and 1 base, there was a span of 6 bases. From germline, CDR1 is ENHRY and CDR2 SYGVKD. This chain's CDR3 is CAIRTSQETQYF. The DNA for the CDR3 is TGTGCCATCAGGACAAGCCAAGAGACCCAGTACTTC.

This clonotype was counted only a few times. The chain uses TRBV10-2 and TRBJ2-7; 8 bases align to TRBD1. The CDR3 spans 14 residues. The V and J ends lost 3 bases and 0 bases, in that order; junction bases with no gene match: 1. Germline CDR1 WSHSY, CDR2 SAAADI. Here the CDR3 DNA reads TGCGCCAGCAGTGAAACAGGGGGCTCCTACGAGCAGTACTTC. Encoded protein: CASSETGGSYEQYF.

This clonotype was detected only a few times. One end of the junction fails to match germline, which may point to a read error. The rearrangement links TRBV5-1 to TRBJ2-5, with TRBD2 matching 8 bases. The tail of the sequence fits TRBJ2-1 better, so the J call may be wrong. Germline V lookup: CDR1 SGHRS, CDR2 YFSETQ. The CDR3 length is 15 residues. The CDR3 bases are TGCGCCGGCAGCTCTCGGGGGGGCCTTGTGGATGAGCAGTTCTTC. This gives the protein CAGSSRGGLVDEQFF.

This clonotype showed up just a few times. Likely a read error: the CDR3 ends without its conserved phenylalanine or tryptophan. The chain has TRBV7-9 and TRBJ2-1, with 9 bases that match TRBD1. This CDR3 contains 16 residues. CDR1 SEHNR and CDR2 FQNEAQ come from the germline V gene (reference sequence). The V segment lost 4 bases and the J segment 5 bases; nucleotides outside the gene matches: 9. CDR3 sequence reads: CASSSPGTGFHNEQFL. The CDR3 DNA is TGTGCCAGCAGCTCCCCCGGGACAGGGTTCCACAATGAGCAGTTCTTA.

In its sample, this clonotype was seen a few times. CDR3 DNA: TGTGCCAGCAGTGGGAAAGGACACAACTATGGCTACACCTTC. Encoded protein: CASSGKGHNYGYTF. The V gene is TRBV6-1, the J gene TRBJ1-2; tentative D call: TRBD1 (5 bases). Germline values: CDR1 MNHNS, CDR2 SASEGT. The CDR3 runs 14 residues. V dropped 4 bases and J dropped 2 bases, with 11 bases sitting between them.

This clonotype occurred a few times. The genes are TRBV10-3 and TRBJ1-2, with unresolved D. The CDR3 is made up of 13 amino acids. Germline V gene sequence: CDR1 ENHRY, CDR2 SYGVKD. V lost 10 bases to trimming and J lost 2 bases, with 14 bases between them. As DNA, the CDR3 is TGTGCCACCGGCGAGGACCACAACTATGGCTACACCTTC. It yields the protein CATGEDHNYGYTF.

This clonotype was observed a few times. The chain employs TRBV7-9 and TRBJ2-1; 9 bases match TRBD2. CDR3 length equals 14 residues. Germline loops: CDR1 SEHNR, CDR2 FQNEAQ (reference sequence). The trim removed 6 bases at V and 2 bases at J, leaving 2 bases unmatched. The CDR3 loop is CASRPSGAYNEQFF. CDR3 DNA: TGTGCCAGCAGGCCTAGCGGGGCCTACAATGAGCAGTTCTTC.

This clonotype was counted a few times. CDR3 in amino acids: CASSLGDRRYQETQYF. CDR3 sequence (DNA): TGTGCCAGCAGTTTAGGGGACCGCCGTTACCAAGAGACCCAGTACTTC. The J gene is TRBJ2-5, the V gene TRBV12-3 or TRBV12-4; D assignment may be TRBD1 or TRBD2 (5 bases each). The CDR3 sequence is 16 residues long. The V gene lost 1 base and the J gene lost 0 bases, with 12 bases spanning the gap.

This clonotype was seen a few times. The chain combines TRBV20-1 with TRBJ2-4; 14 bases line up with TRBD2. Germline V gene data show CDR1 as DFQATT and CDR2 as SNEGSKA (reference sequence). The CDR3 loop spans 20 amino acids. Unmatched junction bases numbered 17, after V lost 4 bases and J lost 3 bases. Here the CDR3 reads CSAKIDSGLAGARDKNIQYF. In nucleotides, the CDR3 is TGCAGTGCTAAAATCGACTCGGGACTAGCGGGGGCAAGGGACAAAAACATTCAGTACTTC.

This clonotype showed up just a few times. This chain links TRBV3-1 with TRBJ2-5; the match to TRBD2 covers 11 bases. The trim removed 0 bases at V and 7 bases at J, leaving 10 bases unmatched. Germline loops: CDR1 LGHDT, CDR2 YNNKEL (reference sequence). This CDR3 region has 17 residues. The CDR3 DNA follows: TGTGCCAGCAGCCAAGATTGGGCTAGCGGGGGGTACCGGACCCAGTACTTC. Encoded protein: CASSQDWASGGYRTQYF.

The chain employs TRBV25-1 and TRBJ2-5; TRBD2 agrees at 8 bases. The J call may be faulty, since TRBJ2-1 better matches the DNA end. Germline CDR1 is MGHDK and CDR2 is SYGVNS. The CDR3 loop spans 14 amino acids. Written as DNA, the CDR3 is TGTGCCAGCAGATTAGTCAGCGGGGGAAATGAGCAGTTCTTC. Amino acid sequence: CASRLVSGGNEQFF.

CDR3 nucleotide sequence: TGTGCCAGCAGCTTAGCAGGGATCACTGAAGCTTTCTTT. It is translated as CASSLAGITEAFF. The chain recombines TRBV7-6 with TRBJ1-1; D is unclear. The CDR3 totals 13 residues. CDR1 and CDR2 from the germline V gene are SGHVS and FNYEAQ. The ends were cut back, 0 bases at V and 4 bases at J, with 6 bases in the middle.

The V gene is TRBV20-1, the J gene TRBJ2-7; 13 bases agree with TRBD2. J lost 4 bases, V lost 5 bases, and 5 bases had no gene match. Per the germline V gene, CDR1 is DFQATT and CDR2 is SNEGSKA (reference sequence). CDR3 length: 14 residues. The CDR3 DNA sequence: TGCAGTGCTGGCGGGGGACTAGCGGGGTACGAGCAGTACTTC. Translation: CSAGGGLAGYEQYF.

This rearrangement joins TRBV10-3 to TRBJ2-1, with 13 bases lining up with TRBD2. The length of the CDR3 is 16 residues. Germline V CDR1 and CDR2: ENHRY, SYGVKD. Trimming removed 10 bases from V and 3 bases from J; junction bases left unmatched: 9. CDR3 protein: CATRGTSGELYNEQFF. The CDR3 DNA is TGTGCCACCCGTGGGACTAGCGGGGAGCTCTACAATGAGCAGTTCTTC.

This chain uses TRBV6-6 with TRBJ2-2; weak D call: TRBD2 (5 bases). Trimming took 7 bases from V and 5 from J, leaving 20 bases between them. The CDR3 extends over 16 amino acids. Germline values: CDR1 MNHNY, CDR2 SVGAGI (reference sequence). The CDR3 loop is CASIPAGEGDTGELFF. Written as DNA, the CDR3 is TGTGCCAGCATTCCCGCCGGGGAAGGCGATACCGGGGAGCTGTTTTTT.

The chain uses TRBV20-1 and TRBJ2-5, with no clear D. From germline, CDR1 is DFQATT and CDR2 SNEGSKA (reference sequence). V was pared by 2 bases and J by 2 bases, with 9 bases between. The CDR3 has 13 residues. CDR3 sequence: CSARSSPQETQYF. The CDR3 coding sequence is TGCAGTGCTAGATCATCGCCACAAGAGACCCAGTACTTC.

The rearrangement joins TRBV27 to TRBJ2-1; 12 positions match TRBD2. Germline CDR1 is MNHEY and CDR2 is SMNVEV (reference sequence). The CDR3 length is 14 residues. Trimming cost V 3 bases and J 11 bases; bases outside gene matches: 5. The CDR3 protein is CASSFLAGGPQQFF. CDR3 coding DNA: TGTGCCAGCAGTTTCCTAGCGGGGGGGCCTCAGCAGTTCTTC.

The chain carries TRBV7-2 and TRBJ2-5; 7 bases match TRBD2. The length of the CDR3 is 16 residues. The J segment lost 0 bases and the V segment lost 5 bases, leaving 9 bases of the junction unmatched. Germline CDR1 and CDR2: SGHTA and FQGNSA. The CDR3 protein is CASSRTGGPYQETQYF. CDR3 bases: TGTGCCAGCAGCCGGACGGGGGGACCGTACCAAGAGACCCAGTACTTC.

This clonotype was seen repeatedly, ten times or more. V and J are TRBV28 and TRBJ2-5, with 8 bases matching TRBD1. Germline V CDR1 and CDR2: MDHEN, SYDVKM. Trimming took 2 bases from V and 2 from J; bases not matched to a gene: 4. The CDR3 sequence is 15 residues long. DNA for the CDR3: TGTGCCAGCAGTTTAGCGGACAGGGCTCAAGAGACCCAGTACTTC. It encodes CASSLADRAQETQYF.

The chain recombines TRBV7-2 with TRBJ2-1, with 9 bases identical to TRBD1. V lost 5 bases, J lost 6 bases, and 14 bases stayed unmatched. The CDR3 sequence is 17 residues long. Germline lookup yields CDR1 SGHTA and CDR2 FQGNSA. The CDR3 DNA is TGTGCCAGCAGCGGGAGAGAGGGACAGGGACGATTCAATGAGCAGTTCTTC. It encodes CASSGREGQGRFNEQFF.

The table lists this clonotype with a few counts. At one boundary the junction diverges from the germline segment, which might be a read error. The gene calls are TRBV12-3 or TRBV12-4 and TRBJ2-1; D gene unclear. The CDR3 runs 16 residues. The CDR3 bases are TGTGTCAGCAGTCTCATCGTGACGGTCTTCCACAATGAGCAGTTCTTC. Amino acid sequence: CVSSLIVTVFHNEQFF.

This clonotype was observed a handful of times. V gene TRBV12-5 combines with J gene TRBJ2-7; 8 bases are shared with TRBD1. CDR1 LGHNT and CDR2 FRNRAP come from the germline V gene. V trimming: 4 bases; J trimming: 9 bases; junction bases outside the gene matches: 11. CDR3 length equals 14 residues. The CDR3: CASGSGQDRAVQYF. Here the CDR3 DNA reads TGTGCTAGTGGTTCAGGGCAGGACAGGGCTGTGCAGTACTTC.

The rearrangement joins TRBV2 to TRBJ1-5; TRBD1 matches 7 bases. Germline CDR1 SNHLY, CDR2 FYNNEI. V was pared by 5 bases and J by 9 bases, with 4 bases of the junction left unmatched. The CDR3 runs 12 residues. In DNA form, the CDR3 reads TGTGCCAGCAGTTCGACAGGGTCGCCCCAGCATTTT. The encoded protein is CASSSTGSPQHF.

This clonotype showed up just a few times. This rearrangement joins TRBV7-2 to TRBJ1-2; D gene ambiguous. Germline V gene lookup returns CDR1 SGHTA and CDR2 FQGNSA. Between the trimmed V and J ends, which lost 6 bases and 4 bases, there was a span of 21 bases. This CDR3 has 16 amino acids. CDR3 in amino acids: CASRLGTTLRIYGYTF. CDR3 sequence (DNA): TGTGCCAGCAGACTCGGTACGACCCTGAGGATCTATGGCTACACCTTC. Together with reference TRBV7-2 and TRBJ1-2, the CDR3 gives the full variable domain: GAGVSQSPSNKVTEKGKDVELRCDPISGHTALYWYRQSLGQGLEFLIYFQGNSAPDKSGLPSDRFSAERTGGSVSTLTIQRTQQEDSAVYLCASRLGTTLRIYGYTFGSGTRLTVV.

This clonotype was observed a few times. V is TRBV7-2 and J is TRBJ2-3; a possible D gene is TRBD2 (6 bases). V lost 3 bases and J 4 bases, leaving 17 bases between the germline ends. The CDR3 has 16 amino acids. Germline CDR1 is SGHTA and CDR2 is FQGNSA. The CDR3 nucleotides are TGTGCCAGCAGCTTGATTGCAGGGTGGGGGGCAGATACGCAGTATTTT. Its translation: CASSLIAGWGADTQYF.

This clonotype has just a few counts. The rearrangement uses TRBV3-1 and TRBJ2-3, with D unclear. The CDR3 totals 14 residues. CDR1 is LGHDT and CDR2 is YNNKEL in the germline V gene (reference sequence). Trimming removed 1 base from V and 7 bases from J, with 12 bases in between. CDR3 loop: CASSQAGIGNTQYF. As DNA, the CDR3 is TGTGCCAGCAGCCAAGCAGGCATTGGAAATACGCAGTATTTT.